These T cell receptor beta chains were read from a single sample in a study of CD8 T cells in ankylosing spondylitis. TCRdb independently ran MiXCR on the 5' RACE reads; one entry per CDR3 protein. This sample has some 800,000 distinct CDR3 sequences, with 12% found just once. Input material: blood, either unsorted or a sorted T cell fraction (not recorded which). These receptors were taken from a male donor with ankylosing spondylitis. The CDR3 runs from the conserved cysteine through the conserved F or W. The D gene is left open where the match is weak. Not every row has a clone size; where given, it reads once, few, many or a size class.

>.|TRBV9|.|TRBJ2-1
CANSAHAGAYNEQFF
TGTGCCAACAGCGCCCACGCGGGGGCTTACAATGAGCAGTTCTTC
>.|TRBV6-5|.|TRBJ2-3
CASSWRGGAQYF
TGTGCCAGCAGTTGGCGTGGAGGGGCGCAGTATTTT
>TRBD1|TRBV18|once|TRBJ2-7
CASSPRDSGPYEQYF
TGTGCCAGCTCACCACGGGACAGCGGACCCTACGAGCAGTACTTC
>.|TRBV5-5|.|TRBJ2-3
CASTVAGTDTQYF
TGTGCCAGTACAGTGGCGGGCACAGATACGCAGTATTTT
>.|TRBV5-1|.|TRBJ1-1
CASSFYSMNTEAFF
TGCGCCAGCAGCTTTTACAGCATGAACACTGAAGCTTTCTTT
>.|TRBV10-1|few|TRBJ2-5
CASSESAETQYF
TGCGCCAGCAGTGAGTCGGCTGAGACCCAGTACTTC
>.|TRBV20-1|few|TRBJ1-4
CSALDPPNEKLFF
TGCAGTGCTTTGGACCCTCCAAATGAAAAACTGTTTTTT
>.|TRBV5-5|many|TRBJ1-5
CASSPEGPLNQPQHF
TGTGCCAGCAGCCCCGAGGGACCGCTCAATCAGCCCCAGCATTTT
>TRBD1|TRBV4-2|many|TRBJ2-4
CASSQGKGAGNIQYF
TGTGCCAGCAGCCAAGGCAAGGGGGCGGGAAACATTCAGTACTTC
>.|TRBV28|.|TRBJ1-2
CASSWGTGNSYTF
TGTGCCAGCAGTTGGGGTACAGGTAATTCCTACACCTTC
>TRBD1|TRBV5-6|.|TRBJ1-5
CASSFTGDENQPQHF
TGTGCCAGCAGCTTTACAGGGGATGAGAATCAGCCCCAGCATTTT
>.|TRBV2|few|TRBJ2-7
CASSGEGYEQYF
TGTGCCAGCAGTGGAGAGGGGTACGAGCAGTACTTC
>.|TRBV7-6|many|TRBJ2-1
CASSLRGQLNEQFF
TGTGCCAGCAGCTTGAGAGGCCAGCTCAATGAGCAGTTCTTC
>.|TRBV7-2|few|TRBJ2-3
CASSYGAADTQYF
TGTGCCAGCAGCTACGGGGCGGCAGATACGCAGTATTTT
>.|TRBV5-1|few|TRBJ2-5
CASSLGGVSDGETQYF
TGCGCCAGCAGCTTGGGGGGGGTCAGCGACGGAGAGACCCAGTACTTC
>.|TRBV20-1|.|TRBJ1-2
CSANALYGYTF
TGCAGTGCTAACGCCCTCTACGGCTACACCTTC
>.|TRBV7-2|.|TRBJ1-2
CASSLGRGADYGYTF
TGTGCCAGCAGCTTAGGGCGGGGGGCTGACTATGGCTACACCTTC
>TRBD1|TRBV28|few|TRBJ2-3
CASSPPTGFTDTQYF
TGTGCCAGCAGTCCTCCGACAGGGTTTACAGATACGCAGTATTTT